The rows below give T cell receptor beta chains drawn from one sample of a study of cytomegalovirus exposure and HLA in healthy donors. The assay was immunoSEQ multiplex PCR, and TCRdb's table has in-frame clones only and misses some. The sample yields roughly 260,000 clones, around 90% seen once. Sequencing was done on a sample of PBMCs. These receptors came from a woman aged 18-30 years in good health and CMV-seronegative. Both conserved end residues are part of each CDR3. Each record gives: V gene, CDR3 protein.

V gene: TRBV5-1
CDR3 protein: CASSWKQGSHGYTF

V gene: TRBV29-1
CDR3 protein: CSVQTGNLEEKLFF

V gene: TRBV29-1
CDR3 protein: CSVGQGYGYTF

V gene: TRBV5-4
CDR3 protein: CASSLGAGPPGELFF

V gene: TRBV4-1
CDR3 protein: CASSQWTGEGNTEAFF

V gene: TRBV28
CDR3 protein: CASSLSGLNQPQHF

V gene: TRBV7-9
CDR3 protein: CASSPDGSDNYGYTF

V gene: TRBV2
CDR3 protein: CASSGGQINQPQHF

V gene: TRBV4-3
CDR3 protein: CASSQSPYYEQFF

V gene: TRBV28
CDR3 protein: CASRPQGVKAYEQYF

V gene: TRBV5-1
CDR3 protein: CASHLAGGASTDTQYF

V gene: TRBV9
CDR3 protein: CASSPEDRDSSPLHF

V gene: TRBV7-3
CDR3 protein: CAAAGSLNVLLPLHF

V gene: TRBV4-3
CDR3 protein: CASSQDYAGGSGGQYF

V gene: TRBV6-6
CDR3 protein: CASSLSQDIGNGYTF

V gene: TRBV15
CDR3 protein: CATSSDRVYEQYF

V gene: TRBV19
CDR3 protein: CASSMDRGGYGYTF

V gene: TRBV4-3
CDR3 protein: CASSQDGEGDNQPQHF

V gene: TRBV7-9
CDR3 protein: CASSLGQGTWNEQFF

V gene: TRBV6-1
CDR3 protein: CASFWTGQETQYF

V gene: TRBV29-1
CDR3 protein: CSVEVTSGDPNGELFF

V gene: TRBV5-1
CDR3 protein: CASSLGTGGNQPQHF

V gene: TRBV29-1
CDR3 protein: CSVDYRSNYGYTF

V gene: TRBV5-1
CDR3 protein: CASSDPSRKQETQYF

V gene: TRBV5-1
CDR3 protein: CASSWDRVQGNTEAFF

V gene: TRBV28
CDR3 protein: CASSLFGGVRGNQPQHF

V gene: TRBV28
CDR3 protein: CASSFRWGLRSDYGYTF

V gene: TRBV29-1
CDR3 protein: CSVRDSGEPTMFTQYF

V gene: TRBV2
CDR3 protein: CASSERELATGENYIQYF

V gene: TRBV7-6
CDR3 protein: CASSLIRLGTDTQYF

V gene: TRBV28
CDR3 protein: CATRTGGYTEAFF

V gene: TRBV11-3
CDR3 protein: CASSLGGGVTEAFF

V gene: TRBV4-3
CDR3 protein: CASSPKAGGELFF

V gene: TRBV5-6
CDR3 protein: CASSLVLGAKETQYF

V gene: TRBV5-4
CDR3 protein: CASSLGKQDTQYF

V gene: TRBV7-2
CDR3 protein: CASSPGTIYNEQFF

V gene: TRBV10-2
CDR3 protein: CASGQAHNSPLHF

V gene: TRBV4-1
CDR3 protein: CASSLGVQETQYF

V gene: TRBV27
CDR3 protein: CASRGSYGNQPQHF

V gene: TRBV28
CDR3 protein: CASSPGTSGFNEQFF

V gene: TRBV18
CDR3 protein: CASSRSDRGEQYF

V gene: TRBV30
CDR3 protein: CAWMERVPYEQYF

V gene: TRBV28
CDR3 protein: CASGTSGSTDTQYF

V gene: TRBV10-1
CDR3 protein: CASSRDLNSIYEQYF

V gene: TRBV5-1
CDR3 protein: CASSDYGQALGEQFF

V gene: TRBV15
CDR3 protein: CATSRSTGPETQYF